The sequence of this T cell receptor beta chain was determined in a study of OX40 agonist ivuxolimab in advanced cancers. Study-wide background: Ivuxolimab is an agonistic anti-OX40 (CD134) antibody, and patients were treated with it.

Method: immunoSEQ multiplex PCR; TCRdb's copy keeps in-frame clones and lacks some. The sample shows over 45,000 clones, roughly four fifths of them seen only once. The sampling schedule covered blood at baseline, cycle 4 day 1, and cycle 7 day 1. The CDR3 runs 13 residues. CDR1 SNHLY and CDR2 FYNNEI come from the germline V gene. V was pared by 6 bases and J by 5 bases, with 3 bases of the junction left unmatched. Sequences were derived from CD4+ or CD8+ T cells sorted from blood, sampled in a trial of the OX40 agonist ivuxolimab. The origin of this receptor is an adult with an advanced solid tumor such as melanoma, head and neck, liver or kidney cancer. The rearrangement joins TRBV2 to TRBJ2-1; TRBD2 matches 8 bases. The CDR3 bases are TGTGCCAGCAGACTAGCGGCTAACAATGAGCAGTTCTTC. As protein: CASRLAANNEQFF.